These 19 T cell receptor beta chains came from one sample sequenced in a study of blood T cell repertoires in COVID-19. Clones were sequenced by immunoSEQ multiplex PCR, and TCRdb holds only the in-frame ones, with some missing. The sample consists of about 220,000 clones, about 80% of them appearing once. The sequenced material came from PBMCs or T cells enriched from blood (not recorded which). The origin of the receptors is a woman aged 45-65 years who had been exposed to COVID-19.

The CDR3 region is CSAGTERNTIYF. The CDR3 DNA sequence: TGCAGCGCCGGGACAGAGAGAAACACCATATATTTT. V usage is TRBV29-1 and J usage is TRBJ1-3, with 7 nucleotides matching TRBD1. Germline CDR1 SQVTM, CDR2 ANQGSEA. Trimming at V came to 7 bases and at J to 5 bases, leaving 5 bases not matched to a gene. The length of the CDR3 is 12 residues.

The chain couples TRBV10-3 to TRBJ1-1; maybe TRBD1 (6 bases). Trimming shortened V by 7 bases and J by 1 base, and 10 bases separated the two germline ends. This CDR3 region has 13 residues. CDR1 ENHRY and CDR2 SYGVKD come from the germline V gene. The chain's CDR3 is CAITRTENTEAFF. The CDR3 DNA reads as TGTGCCATCACGAGGACAGAGAACACTGAAGCTTTCTTT.

The chain employs TRBV6-4 and TRBJ1-2; 9 bases are a match to TRBD1. Germline CDR1 reads MRHNA; CDR2 reads SNTAGT. J gave up 5 bases and V 6 bases, and 4 bases lay outside the gene matches. The CDR3 consists of 13 residues. The CDR3 sequence is CASRAGTGYGYTF. The CDR3 nucleotides are TGTGCCAGCAGGGCCGGGACAGGGTATGGCTACACCTTC.

This chain joins TRBV27 and TRBJ1-6; 7 nucleotides agree with TRBD1. Trimming removed 10 bases from V and 3 bases from J; junction bases left unmatched: 3. This CDR3 is 13 amino acids long. CDR1 and CDR2 from the germline V gene are MNHEY and SMNVEV (reference sequence). Here the CDR3 reads CATSGGYNSPLHF. The CDR3 coding sequence is TGTGCCACCTCAGGGGGCTATAATTCACCCCTCCACTTT.

This chain joins TRBV11-3 and TRBJ2-1; 14 bases match TRBD2. The length of the CDR3 is 18 residues. The trim removed 3 bases at V and 0 bases at J, leaving 4 bases unmatched. Germline CDR1 is SGHNT and CDR2 is YENEEA. The CDR3 DNA reads as TGTGCCAGCAGCTTGACTAGCGGGGGGGCTAGCTCCTACAATGAGCAGTTCTTC. Translated, it gives CASSLTSGGASSYNEQFF.

The chain employs TRBV18 and TRBJ2-3, with 13 bases aligning to TRBD2. CDR1 and CDR2 from the germline V gene are KGHSH and LQKENI. This CDR3 is 16 amino acids long. J was trimmed by 5 bases and V by 3 bases; bases with no gene match: 5. This CDR3 reads CASSPALAGGKDTQYF. The CDR3 bases are TGTGCCAGCTCACCCGCACTAGCGGGGGGGAAAGATACGCAGTATTTT.

In this sample, this clone turned up once. This rearrangement joins TRBV7-2 to TRBJ1-3; D remains unclear. CDR1 is SGHTA, CDR2 FQGNSA, per germline. The CDR3 spans 16 residues. Trimming pared 4 bases from V and 4 bases from J, leaving 17 bases between. The CDR3 DNA sequence: TGTGCCAGCAGCTGGAAACCTCGAGGATCAGGAAACACCATATATTTT. Its translation is CASSWKPRGSGNTIYF.

This chain connects TRBV18 to TRBJ1-3; D perhaps matches TRBD1 (5 bases). This CDR3 has 16 amino acids. Germline lookup yields CDR1 KGHSH and CDR2 LQKENI. V dropped 4 bases and J dropped 0 bases, with 13 bases sitting between them. The CDR3 loop is CASSRGLPTSGNTIYF. In DNA, the CDR3 is TGTGCCAGCTCACGGGGACTCCCGACCTCTGGAAACACCATATATTTT.

V gene TRBV6-4 combines with J gene TRBJ1-5, with 7 bases matching TRBD1. This CDR3 spans 15 amino acids. Germline values: CDR1 MRHNA, CDR2 SNTAGT. V lost 6 bases to trimming and J lost 2 bases; unmatched junction nucleotides: 7. In nucleotides, the CDR3 is TGTGCCAGCAGCCTCGAAGGGGGCGGCAATCAGCCCCAGCATTTT. Its protein is CASSLEGGGNQPQHF.

This chain uses TRBV7-2 with TRBJ1-1; no firm D call. The V gene lost 3 bases and the J gene lost 5 bases, with 10 bases spanning the gap. Germline V CDR1 and CDR2: SGHTA, FQGNSA. This CDR3 is 13 amino acids long. CDR3 in DNA: TGTGCCAGCAGCTTGAGTCGCAAGACTGAAGCTTTCTTT. As protein: CASSLSRKTEAFF. The full variable domain, its missing parts supplied by reference TRBV7-2 and TRBJ1-1, is GAGVSQSPSNKVTEKGKDVELRCDPISGHTALYWYRQSLGQGLEFLIYFQGNSAPDKSGLPSDRFSAERTGGSVSTLTIQRTQQEDSAVYLCASSLSRKTEAFFGQGTRLTVV.

This chain uses TRBV4-3 with TRBJ1-4, with D perhaps matching TRBD1 (5 bases). Per germline, CDR1 LGHNA and CDR2 YSLEER. V was clipped by 4 bases and J by 10 bases, with 13 bases between them. The CDR3 is 13 residues long. CDR3 nucleotide sequence: TGCGCCAGCAGCCCAGGGCGTGACGGAAAACTGTTTTTT. Amino acids: CASSPGRDGKLFF.

As regards this clone: The sample holds other DNA sequences that translate to the same CDR3. This chain uses TRBV18 with TRBJ1-1; D is perhaps TRBD1 (5 bases). Germline lookup yields CDR1 KGHSH and CDR2 LQKENI. CDR3 size: 15 residues. V was cut by 3 bases and J by 3 bases, with 14 bases left in between. The CDR3 bases are TGTGCCAGCTCACCGAGATCAGGGCGAGACACTGAAGCTTTCTTT. Its translation: CASSPRSGRDTEAFF.

This chain connects TRBV4-3 to TRBJ2-3, with 13 positions matching TRBD2. V gave up 0 bases and J gave up 7 bases; unmatched junction bases: 1. Germline CDR1 and CDR2: LGHNA and YSLEER. The CDR3 length is 15 residues. The CDR3 DNA reads TGCGCCAGCAGCCAAGAGGGACTAGCGGGGAATACGCAGTATTTT. It yields the protein CASSQEGLAGNTQYF.

This clone has only a few counts. The chain uses TRBV5-6 and TRBJ1-2; 7 bases match TRBD1. Germline values: CDR1 SGHDT, CDR2 YYEEEE. The ends lost 4 bases at V and 4 bases at J; junction bases unmatched: 7. This CDR3 is built from 14 residues. The CDR3: CASSLLDRAYGYTF. For the CDR3, the DNA is TGTGCCAGCAGCCTACTCGACAGGGCCTATGGCTACACCTTC.

This clone turned up a few times. The chain couples TRBV20-1 to TRBJ2-7; D call uncertain. V lost 2 bases and J 5 bases, leaving 4 bases between the germline ends. From germline, CDR1 is DFQATT and CDR2 SNEGSKA (reference sequence). This CDR3 comprises 10 residues. CDR3 in DNA: TGCAGTGCTAGATTCAACGAGCAGTACTTC. It translates to CSARFNEQYF.

The CDR3 DNA follows: TGTGCCAGCAGCCTCGATCAGGGCGTTCGCTATGGCTACACCTTC. Encoded protein: CASSLDQGVRYGYTF. The rearrangement uses TRBV6-5 and TRBJ1-2, with TRBD1 as a possible D gene (5 bases). The V gene lost 6 bases and the J gene lost 4 bases, with 18 bases spanning the gap. The CDR3 length is 15 residues. CDR1 and CDR2 from the germline V gene are MNHEY and SVGAGI.

The V call is TRBV5-4, the J call TRBJ2-7; no reliable D call. The germline CDR1 and CDR2 sequences are SGHNT and YYREEE (reference sequence). The CDR3 consists of 12 residues. V dropped 2 bases and J dropped 6 bases, with 9 bases sitting between them. Here the CDR3 reads CASSFGVAEQYF. Here the CDR3 DNA reads TGTGCCAGCAGCTTCGGAGTAGCCGAGCAGTACTTC.

Here the CDR3 DNA reads TGTGCCAGCAGTGAATCCCGGGGTATCCCCACAGATACGCAGTATTTT. It yields the protein CASSESRGIPTDTQYF. This sequence joins TRBV25-1 and TRBJ2-3; D perhaps matches TRBD2 (5 bases). Germline CDR1 MGHDK, CDR2 SYGVNS. The CDR3 contains 16 residues. The V gene lost 1 base and the J gene lost 2 bases, with 13 bases spanning the gap.

J is TRBJ1-1 and V is TRBV12-3 or TRBV12-4; D gene ambiguous. The CDR3 is 11 amino acids. V was trimmed by 3 bases and J by 5 bases, leaving 4 bases between them. CDR3 coding DNA: TGTGCCAGCAGTTTTCGTACTGAAGCTTTCTTT. Protein product: CASSFRTEAFF.